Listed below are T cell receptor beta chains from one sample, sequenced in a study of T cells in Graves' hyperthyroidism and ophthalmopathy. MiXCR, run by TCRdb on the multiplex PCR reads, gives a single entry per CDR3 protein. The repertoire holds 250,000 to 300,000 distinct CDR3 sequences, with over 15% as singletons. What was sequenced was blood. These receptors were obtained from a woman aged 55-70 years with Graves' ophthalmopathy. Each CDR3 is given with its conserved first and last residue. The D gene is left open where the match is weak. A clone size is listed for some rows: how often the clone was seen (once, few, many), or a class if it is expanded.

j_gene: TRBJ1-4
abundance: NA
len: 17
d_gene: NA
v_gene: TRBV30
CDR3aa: CAWSVGVIGRTNEKLFF
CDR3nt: TGTGCCTGGAGTGTAGGAGTCATTGGGAGAACTAATGAAAAACTGTTTTTT

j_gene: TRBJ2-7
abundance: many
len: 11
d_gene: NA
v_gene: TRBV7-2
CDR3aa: CASTAWDEQYF
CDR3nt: TGTGCCAGCACCGCCTGGGACGAGCAGTACTTC

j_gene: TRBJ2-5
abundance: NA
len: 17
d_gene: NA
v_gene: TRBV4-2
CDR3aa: CATSNPTGTSGRETQYF
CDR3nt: TGTGCCACCTCAAATCCTACCGGGACCTCCGGGCGGGAGACCCAGTACTTC

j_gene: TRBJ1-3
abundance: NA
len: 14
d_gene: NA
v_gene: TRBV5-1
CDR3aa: CASSPGAPGNTIYF
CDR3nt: TGCGCCAGCAGCCCGGGGGCGCCTGGAAACACCATATATTTT

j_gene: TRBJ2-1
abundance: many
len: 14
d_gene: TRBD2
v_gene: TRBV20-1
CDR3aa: CSAVAAGGPREQFF
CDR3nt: TGCAGTGCTGTCGCCGCGGGGGGGCCTAGGGAGCAGTTCTTC

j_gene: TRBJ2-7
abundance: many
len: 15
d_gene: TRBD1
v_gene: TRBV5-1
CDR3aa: CASSPTGQGVNEQYF
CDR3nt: TGCGCCAGCAGCCCCACAGGACAGGGTGTTAACGAGCAGTACTTC

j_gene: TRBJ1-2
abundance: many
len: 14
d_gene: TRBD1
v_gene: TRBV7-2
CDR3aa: CASSSLTGGAGYTF
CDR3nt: TGTGCCAGCAGCTCCCTAACAGGGGGCGCGGGCTACACCTTC

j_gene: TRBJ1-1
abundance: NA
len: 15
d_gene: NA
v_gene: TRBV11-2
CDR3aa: CASSLKRGANTEAFF
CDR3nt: TGTGCCAGCAGCTTAAAGAGGGGGGCTAACACTGAAGCTTTCTTT

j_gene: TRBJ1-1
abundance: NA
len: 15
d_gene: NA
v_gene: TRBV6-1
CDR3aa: CASSEVPGLNTEAFF
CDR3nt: TGTGCCAGCAGTGAAGTCCCGGGACTGAACACTGAAGCTTTCTTT

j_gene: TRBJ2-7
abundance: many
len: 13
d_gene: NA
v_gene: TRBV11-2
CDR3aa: CASSLGFPYEQYF
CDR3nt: TGTGCCAGCAGCTTAGGCTTTCCCTACGAGCAGTACTTC

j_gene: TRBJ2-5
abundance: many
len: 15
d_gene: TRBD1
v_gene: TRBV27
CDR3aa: CASRRQGGAPETQYF
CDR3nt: TGTGCCAGCAGAAGACAGGGGGGAGCCCCAGAGACCCAGTACTTC

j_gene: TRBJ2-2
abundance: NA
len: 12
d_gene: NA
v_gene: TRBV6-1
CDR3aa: CASSHKAGELFF
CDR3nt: TGTGCCAGCAGTCACAAGGCCGGGGAGCTGTTTTTT

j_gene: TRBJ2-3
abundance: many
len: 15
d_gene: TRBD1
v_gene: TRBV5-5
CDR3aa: CASSYQGASADTQYF
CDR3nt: TGTGCCAGCAGCTATCAGGGGGCGTCTGCAGATACGCAGTATTTT

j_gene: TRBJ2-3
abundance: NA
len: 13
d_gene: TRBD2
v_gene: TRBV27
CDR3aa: CATSLAGVDTQYF
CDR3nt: TGTGCCACCTCACTAGCGGGAGTGGATACGCAGTATTTT

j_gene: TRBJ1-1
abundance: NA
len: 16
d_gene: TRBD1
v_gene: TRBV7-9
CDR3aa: CASSHHRGQGNTEAFF
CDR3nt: TGTGCCAGCAGTCACCATAGGGGGCAAGGGAACACTGAAGCTTTCTTT

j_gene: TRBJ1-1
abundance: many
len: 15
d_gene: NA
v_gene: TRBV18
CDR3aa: CASSPPSIQGKGAFF
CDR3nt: TGTGCCAGCTCACCACCGTCGATCCAGGGAAAGGGAGCTTTCTTT

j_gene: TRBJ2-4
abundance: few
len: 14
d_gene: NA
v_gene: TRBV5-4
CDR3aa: CASSQQGAKNIQYF
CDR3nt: TGTGCCAGCAGCCAGCAGGGAGCCAAAAACATTCAGTACTTC

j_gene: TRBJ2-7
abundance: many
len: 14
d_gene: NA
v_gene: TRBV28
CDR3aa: CASSLGIRAYEQYF
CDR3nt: TGTGCCAGCAGTTTAGGGATACGAGCCTACGAGCAGTACTTC

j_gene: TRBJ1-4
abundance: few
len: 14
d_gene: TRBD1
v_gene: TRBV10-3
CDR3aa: CATKKGQSNEKLFF
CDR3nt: TGTGCCACGAAGAAGGGACAGTCTAATGAAAAACTGTTTTTT

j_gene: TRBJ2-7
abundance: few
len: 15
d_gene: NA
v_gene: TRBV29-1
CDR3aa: CSVESPRGSSYEQYF
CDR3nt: TGCAGCGTTGAAAGTCCCCGAGGCAGCTCCTACGAGCAGTACTTC

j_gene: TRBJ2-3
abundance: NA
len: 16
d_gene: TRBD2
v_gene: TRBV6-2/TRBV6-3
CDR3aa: CASSPHLGGGADTQYF
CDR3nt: TGTGCCAGCAGTCCCCACCTAGGTGGGGGGGCAGATACGCAGTATTTT

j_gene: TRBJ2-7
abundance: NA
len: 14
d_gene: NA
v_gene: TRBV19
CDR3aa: CASSIAGAFYEQYF
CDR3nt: TGTGCCAGTAGTATAGCGGGGGCGTTCTACGAGCAGTACTTC

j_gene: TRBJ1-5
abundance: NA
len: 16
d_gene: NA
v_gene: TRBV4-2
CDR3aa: CASSQGSSYSNQPQHF
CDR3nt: TGTGCCAGCAGCCAAGGGAGCAGTTATAGCAATCAGCCCCAGCATTTT

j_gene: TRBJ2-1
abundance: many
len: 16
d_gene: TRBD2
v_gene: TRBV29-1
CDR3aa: CSVAGLAGETYNEQFF
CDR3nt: TGCAGCGTCGCGGGACTAGCGGGAGAAACCTACAATGAGCAGTTCTTC

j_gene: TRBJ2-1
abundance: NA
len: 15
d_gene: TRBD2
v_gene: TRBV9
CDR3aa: CASSVDSGGYNEQFF
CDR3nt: TGTGCCAGCAGCGTAGATAGCGGGGGGTACAATGAGCAGTTCTTC

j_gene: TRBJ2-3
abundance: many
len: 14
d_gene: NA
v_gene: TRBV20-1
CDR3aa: CSASGEAPTDTQYF
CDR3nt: TGCAGTGCTAGTGGGGAGGCTCCCACAGATACGCAGTATTTT

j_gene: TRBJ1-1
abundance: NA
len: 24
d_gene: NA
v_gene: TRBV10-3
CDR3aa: CAIRGGRSNEQFFGPGTPNTEAFF
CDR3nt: NA

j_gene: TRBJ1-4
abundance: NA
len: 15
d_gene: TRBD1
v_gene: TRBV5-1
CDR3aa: CASRGGGQGNEKLFF
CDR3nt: TGCGCCAGCAGAGGAGGGGGACAGGGTAATGAAAAACTGTTTTTT

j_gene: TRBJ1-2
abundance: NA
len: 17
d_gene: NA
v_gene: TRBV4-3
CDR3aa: CASSQVAGRGPREGYTF
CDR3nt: TGCGCCAGCAGCCAAGTCGCCGGGCGGGGCCCCAGGGAAGGCTACACCTTC

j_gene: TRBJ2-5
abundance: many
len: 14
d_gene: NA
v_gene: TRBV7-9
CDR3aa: CASSLGGGQETQYF
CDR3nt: TGTGCCAGCAGCTTAGGAGGGGGTCAAGAGACCCAGTACTTC

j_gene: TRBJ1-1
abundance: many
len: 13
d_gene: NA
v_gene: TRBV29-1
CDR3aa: CSVEVTVNTEAFF
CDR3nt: TGCAGCGTTGAAGTGACGGTGAACACTGAAGCTTTCTTT

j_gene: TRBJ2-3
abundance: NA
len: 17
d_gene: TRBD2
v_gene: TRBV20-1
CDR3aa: CSAALAGGRGATDTQYF
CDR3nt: TGCAGTGCGGCACTAGCGGGAGGCAGGGGGGCCACAGATACGCAGTATTTT

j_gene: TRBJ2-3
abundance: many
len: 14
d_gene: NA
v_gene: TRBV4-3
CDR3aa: CASSQESRTDTQYF
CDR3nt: TGCGCCAGCAGCCAAGAGTCTCGCACAGATACGCAGTATTTT

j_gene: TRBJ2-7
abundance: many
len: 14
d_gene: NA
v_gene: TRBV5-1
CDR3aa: CASSQGRDGGEQYF
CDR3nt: TGCGCCAGCAGCCAAGGACGGGACGGCGGCGAGCAGTACTTC

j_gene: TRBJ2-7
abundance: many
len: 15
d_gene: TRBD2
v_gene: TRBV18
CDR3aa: CASSPGLAGDNEQYF
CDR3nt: TGTGCCAGCTCACCGGGACTAGCGGGAGACAACGAGCAGTACTTC

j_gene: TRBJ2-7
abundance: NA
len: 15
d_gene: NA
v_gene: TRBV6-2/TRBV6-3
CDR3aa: CASKGGTRVMGEQYF
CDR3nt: TGTGCCAGCAAGGGGGGGACAAGAGTAATGGGAGAGCAGTACTTC

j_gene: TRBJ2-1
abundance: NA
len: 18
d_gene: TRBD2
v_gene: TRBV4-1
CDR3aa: CASSQDRGWREGLSEQFF
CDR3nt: TGCGCCAGCAGCCAAGATCGGGGTTGGCGGGAGGGCCTGAGTGAGCAGTTCTTC

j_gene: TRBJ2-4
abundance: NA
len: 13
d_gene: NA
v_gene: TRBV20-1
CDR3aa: CSARSGGKNIQYF
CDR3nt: TGCAGTGCTAGATCCGGAGGCAAAAACATTCAGTACTTC

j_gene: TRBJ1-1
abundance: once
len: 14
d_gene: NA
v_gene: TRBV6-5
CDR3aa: CASSYGTWNSEAFF
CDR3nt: TGTGCCAGCAGTTACGGGACATGGAACAGTGAAGCTTTCTTT

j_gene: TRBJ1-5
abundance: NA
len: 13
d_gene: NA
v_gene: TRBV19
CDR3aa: CASDKYSNQPQHF
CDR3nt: TGTGCCAGCGACAAGTATAGCAATCAGCCCCAGCATTTT

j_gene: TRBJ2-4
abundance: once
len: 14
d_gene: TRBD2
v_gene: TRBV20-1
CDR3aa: CSARSSSGINIQYF
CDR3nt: TGCAGTGCTAGATCCTCTAGCGGTATAAACATTCAGTACTTC

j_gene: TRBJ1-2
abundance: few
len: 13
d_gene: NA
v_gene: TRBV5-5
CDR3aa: CASSVGRGRSYTF
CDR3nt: TGTGCCAGCAGCGTGGGCAGGGGTCGGAGCTACACCTTC

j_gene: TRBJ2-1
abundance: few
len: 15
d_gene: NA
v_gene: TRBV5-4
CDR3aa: CASSLERPAYNEQFF
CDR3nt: TGTGCCAGCAGCTTGGAGAGGCCAGCTTACAATGAGCAGTTCTTC

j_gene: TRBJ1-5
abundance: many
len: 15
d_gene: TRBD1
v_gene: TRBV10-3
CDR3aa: CAISAGQGNYQPQHF
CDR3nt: TGTGCCATCAGTGCTGGACAGGGTAACTATCAGCCCCAGCATTTT

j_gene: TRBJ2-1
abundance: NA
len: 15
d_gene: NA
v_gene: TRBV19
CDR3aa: CASSSRRGSYNEQFF
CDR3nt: TGTGCCAGTAGCTCCCGGCGCGGCTCCTACAATGAGCAGTTCTTC

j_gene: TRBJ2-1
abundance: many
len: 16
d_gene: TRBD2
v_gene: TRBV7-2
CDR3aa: CASSSPRGGTYNEQFF
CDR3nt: TGTGCCAGCAGCTCCCCTCGGGGGGGGACCTACAATGAGCAGTTCTTC

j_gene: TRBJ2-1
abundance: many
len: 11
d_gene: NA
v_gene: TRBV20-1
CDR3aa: CSAVSYNEQFF
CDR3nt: TGCAGTGCGGTTTCCTACAATGAGCAGTTCTTC

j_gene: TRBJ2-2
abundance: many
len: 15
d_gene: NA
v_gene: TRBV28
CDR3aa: CASSSRTENTGELFF
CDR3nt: TGTGCCAGCAGTTCGAGGACAGAGAACACCGGGGAGCTGTTTTTT

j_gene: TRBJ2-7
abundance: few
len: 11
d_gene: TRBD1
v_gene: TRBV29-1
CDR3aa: CSAGQSNEQYF
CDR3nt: TGCAGCGCGGGACAGTCCAACGAGCAGTACTTC

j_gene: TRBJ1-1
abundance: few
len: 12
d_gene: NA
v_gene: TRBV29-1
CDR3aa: CSVDARGTEAFF
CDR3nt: TGCAGCGTTGATGCTCGGGGCACTGAAGCTTTCTTT

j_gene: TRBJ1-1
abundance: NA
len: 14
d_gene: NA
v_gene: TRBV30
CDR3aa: CAWGRGSLDTEAFF
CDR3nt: TGTGCCTGGGGACGGGGGAGTCTCGACACTGAAGCTTTCTTT

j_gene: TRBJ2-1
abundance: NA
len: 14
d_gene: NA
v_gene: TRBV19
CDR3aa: CASRNRDADNEQFF
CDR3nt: TGTGCCAGTAGAAACCGGGACGCCGACAATGAGCAGTTCTTC

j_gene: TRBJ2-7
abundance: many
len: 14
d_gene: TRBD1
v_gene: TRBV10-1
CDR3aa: CASSESRQGNEQYF
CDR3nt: TGCGCCAGCAGTGAGTCGCGACAGGGGAACGAGCAGTACTTC

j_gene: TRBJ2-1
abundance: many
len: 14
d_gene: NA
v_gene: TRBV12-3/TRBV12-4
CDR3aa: CASSPTGPNNEQFF
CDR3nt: TGTGCCAGCAGTCCCACCGGGCCAAACAATGAGCAGTTCTTC

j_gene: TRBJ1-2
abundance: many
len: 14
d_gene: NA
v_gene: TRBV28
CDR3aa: CASSLGQGRYGYTF
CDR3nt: TGTGCCAGCAGCTTAGGCCAGGGCCGCTATGGCTACACCTTC

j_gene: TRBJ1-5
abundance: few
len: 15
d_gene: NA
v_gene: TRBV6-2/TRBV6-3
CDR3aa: CASSQGTHSNQPQHF
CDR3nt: TGTGCCAGCAGCCAAGGGACACATAGCAATCAGCCCCAGCATTTT

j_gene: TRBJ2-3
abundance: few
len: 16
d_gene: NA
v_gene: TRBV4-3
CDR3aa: CASSQDLFGGTDTQYF
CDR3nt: TGCGCCAGCAGCCAAGATCTGTTTGGGGGCACAGATACGCAGTATTTT

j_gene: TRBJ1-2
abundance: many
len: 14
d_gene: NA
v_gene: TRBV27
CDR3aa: CASSPGLGNYGYTF
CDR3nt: TGTGCCAGCAGCCCGGGCCTAGGGAACTATGGCTACACCTTC

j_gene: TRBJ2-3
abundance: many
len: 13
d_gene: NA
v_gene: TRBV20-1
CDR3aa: CSAREKSADTQYF
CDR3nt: TGCAGTGCTAGAGAAAAGTCCGCAGATACGCAGTATTTT